These 30 T cell receptor beta chains were sequenced from one sample in a study of cytomegalovirus exposure and HLA in healthy donors. The primer mix had 60 Vbeta and 13 Jbeta primers. Using immunoSEQ multiplex PCR, the repertoire was profiled, and TCRdb retains in-frame clones only, with some absent. The sample holds approximately 58,000 clones, 83% seen once. What was sequenced was PBMCs. These receptors all stem from a man aged 25 to 45 in good health and CMV-seronegative.

The chain employs TRBV2 and TRBJ2-3; the D gene is possibly TRBD2 (7 bases). V was clipped by 2 bases and J by 4 bases, with 10 bases between them. The CDR3 covers 14 residues. CDR1 is SNHLY and CDR2 is FYNNEI in the germline V gene. The CDR3 spells CASSERGAADTQYF. Here the CDR3 DNA reads TGTGCCAGCAGTGAACGGGGGGCGGCAGATACGCAGTATTTT.

This clone was recorded only once. V is TRBV11-2 and J is TRBJ1-2; D is possibly TRBD1 (5 bases). In germline, CDR1 is SGHAT, CDR2 FQNNGV. The CDR3 extends over 12 amino acids. V was pared by 3 bases and J by 3 bases, with 5 bases between. The CDR3 coding sequence is TGTGCCAGCAGCTTCAGGGACTATGGCTACACCTTC. It is translated as CASSFRDYGYTF.

The CDR3, as DNA: TGTGCCAGCAGTTTCTCAGGGGGAAATTCACCCCTCCACTTT. It encodes CASSFSGGNSPLHF. The gene calls are TRBV6-6 and TRBJ1-6; TRBD1 agrees at 7 bases. The germline V gene encodes CDR1 MNHNY and CDR2 SVGAGI (reference sequence). With 4 bases clipped from V and 7 bases from J, the junction kept 4 bases outside the gene matches. The CDR3 runs to 14 residues.

V usage is TRBV25-1 and J usage is TRBJ2-7; TRBD2 might be the D (5 bases). This CDR3 is 12 amino acids long. The germline V gene encodes CDR1 MGHDK and CDR2 SYGVNS. V lost 6 bases to trimming and J lost 0 bases, with 6 bases between them. The CDR3 loop is CASSRDSYEQYF. In DNA form, the CDR3 reads TGTGCCAGCAGCCGGGACTCCTACGAGCAGTACTTC.

V is TRBV6-5 and J is TRBJ2-3, with D maybe TRBD2 (6 bases). The germline gives CDR1 MNHEY, CDR2 SVGAGI. The CDR3 has 13 amino acids. V lost 4 bases and J lost 2, with 7 bases in between. The DNA for the CDR3 is TGTGCCAGCAGTTGGACTATCACAGATACGCAGTATTTT. This translates into CASSWTITDTQYF.

This chain's CDR3 is CASSHSSGWDTEAFF. Here the CDR3 DNA reads TGTGCCAGCAGCCACTCGTCCGGGTGGGACACTGAAGCTTTCTTT. The chain recombines TRBV16 with TRBJ1-1; D unclear. V was trimmed by 3 bases and J by 3 bases, leaving 14 bases between them. Per germline, CDR1 KGHSY and CDR2 FQNENV. This CDR3 has 15 residues.

J is TRBJ2-5 and V is TRBV27, with a weak D call TRBD1 (6 bases). The V gene lost 5 bases and the J gene lost 2 bases, with 15 bases spanning the gap. This CDR3 comprises 15 residues. Germline CDR1 and CDR2: MNHEY and SMNVEV (reference sequence). CDR3 region: CASSPMGHLQETQYF. DNA for the CDR3: TGTGCCAGCAGTCCCATGGGACATCTACAAGAGACCCAGTACTTC.

The rearrangement uses TRBV4-2 and TRBJ2-7; 16 bases agree with TRBD2. There are 16 residues in the CDR3. Germline lookup yields CDR1 LGHNA and CDR2 YNFKEQ. Trimming at V came to 4 bases and at J to 5 bases, leaving 5 bases not matched to a gene. The CDR3 spells CASSPGLAGGVHEQYF. The CDR3, as DNA: TGTGCCAGCAGCCCGGGACTAGCGGGAGGGGTCCACGAGCAGTACTTC.

The chain carries TRBV5-5 and TRBJ2-1; 9 nucleotides match TRBD1. V shed 1 base and J 8 bases; nucleotides not matched to a gene: 4. Looked up from germline, CDR1 is SGHKS and CDR2 is YYEKEE (reference sequence). CDR3 size: 14 residues. The CDR3 protein is CASSLPQGAHEQFF. The DNA for the CDR3 is TGTGCCAGCAGCTTGCCACAGGGGGCGCATGAGCAGTTCTTC.

The chain employs TRBV18 and TRBJ2-5; D may be TRBD1 (5 bases). The CDR3 has 13 residues. The germline CDR1 and CDR2 sequences are KGHSH and LQKENI. The V end was cut by 3 bases, the J end by 7 bases, with 12 bases between. CDR3 residues: CASSPQGGGTQYF. CDR3 DNA sequence: TGTGCCAGCTCACCCCAGGGTGGTGGGACCCAGTACTTC. Full variable domain (rest looked up from reference TRBV18 and TRBJ2-5): NAGVMQNPRHLVRRRGQEARLRCSPMKGHSHVYWYRQLPEEGLKFMVYLQKENIIDESGMPKERFSAEFPKEGPSILRIQQVVRGDSAAYFCASSPQGGGTQYFGPGTRLLVL.

This clone was seen a handful of times. The CDR3 reads CASSVKEGAGYGYTF. The CDR3 nucleotides read TGTGCCAGCAGCGTAAAGGAGGGCGCCGGCTATGGCTACACCTTC. The chain uses TRBV9 and TRBJ1-2, with D unclear. V was pared by 1 base and J by 4 bases, with 14 bases between. Germline CDR1 and CDR2: SGDLS and YYNGEE. The CDR3 covers 15 residues.

The genes are TRBV7-3 and TRBJ2-1; possibly TRBD2 for D (6 bases). This CDR3 region has 16 residues. V was pared by 5 bases and J by 8 bases, with 22 bases between. CDR1 and CDR2 (germline): SGHTA, FQGTGA. The CDR3 protein is CASSMGSMGGTDEQFF. DNA for the CDR3: TGTGCCAGCAGCATGGGAAGTATGGGGGGAACGGATGAGCAGTTCTTC.

The chain recombines TRBV19 with TRBJ2-7, with 7 bases lining up with TRBD2. Germline CDR1 is LNHDA and CDR2 is SQIVND (reference sequence). The junction had 11 bases not matched to a gene; V was cut back by 9 bases and J by 3 bases. CDR3 size: 14 residues. The CDR3 is CASQGRAGNYEQYF. DNA of the CDR3: TGTGCCAGCCAAGGACGAGCGGGGAACTACGAGCAGTACTTC.

The chain has TRBV9 and TRBJ1-1; TRBD1 might be the D (5 bases). Germline values: CDR1 SGDLS, CDR2 YYNGEE. CDR3 size: 11 residues. The germline V and J ends were trimmed by 5 bases and 5 bases, with 7 bases remaining between them. This CDR3 is CASSGGTEAFF. For the CDR3, the DNA is TGTGCCAGCAGTGGGGGGACTGAAGCTTTCTTT.

The J gene is TRBJ2-2, the V gene TRBV27; D remains unclear. CDR1 is MNHEY, CDR2 SMNVEV, per germline (reference sequence). The CDR3 is 13 residues long. Trimming removed 5 bases from V and 7 bases from J, with 11 bases in between. The CDR3 coding sequence is TGTGCCAGCAGTCCCACAGATGGCGGGGAGCTGTTTTTT. Its protein product is CASSPTDGGELFF.

The CDR3: CATSRDRNSNTIYF. The CDR3 DNA follows: TGTGCCACCAGCAGAGATCGAAACAGCAACACCATATATTTT. The J gene is TRBJ1-3, the V gene TRBV15; D ambiguous. V was trimmed by 0 bases and J by 7 bases, leaving 10 bases between them. The CDR3 contains 14 residues. The germline CDR1 and CDR2 sequences are LNHNV and YYDKDF (reference sequence).

The rearrangement uses TRBV10-3 and TRBJ1-1; 11 bases agree with TRBD1. Germline CDR1 and CDR2: ENHRY and SYGVKD. This CDR3 region has 14 residues. Unmatched junction bases numbered 7, after V lost 10 bases and J lost 3 bases. CDR3 region: CATRTGGDHTEAFF. CDR3 nucleotide sequence: TGTGCCACCCGGACAGGGGGCGATCACACTGAAGCTTTCTTT.

V is TRBV7-3 and J is TRBJ1-1, with TRBD1 as a possible D gene (5 bases). CDR3 length equals 15 residues. Trimming cost V 8 bases and J 2 bases, with 18 bases left between them. Germline lookup yields CDR1 SGHTA and CDR2 FQGTGA. The CDR3 nucleotides are TGTGCCAGCGGGCCTACCGGGACTCCAAACACTGAAGCTTTCTTT. It codes for CASGPTGTPNTEAFF.

The gene calls are TRBV6-5 and TRBJ1-2, with 10 positions matching TRBD1. The CDR3 covers 16 residues. Trimming cost V 4 bases and J 2 bases; bases outside gene matches: 7. CDR1 is MNHEY, CDR2 SVGAGI, per germline. CDR3 sequence reads: CASSLSPGQGNYGYTF. The CDR3 nucleotides are TGTGCCAGCAGTTTGTCGCCGGGACAGGGGAACTATGGCTACACCTTC.

The chain has TRBV5-5 and TRBJ2-2; a weak D match, TRBD2 (6 bases). V lost 1 base and J 4 bases, leaving 14 bases between the germline ends. Germline V gives CDR1 SGHKS, CDR2 YYEKEE (reference sequence). The CDR3 is made up of 16 amino acids. CDR3 nucleotides: TGTGCCAGCAGCTTGAATACCGCGGGACTCACCGGGGAGCTGTTTTTT. It encodes CASSLNTAGLTGELFF. The full variable domain, completed using reference TRBV5-5 and TRBJ2-2, is DAGVTQSPTHLIKTRGQQVTLRCSPISGHKSVSWYQQVLGQGPQFIFQYYEKEERGRGNFPDRFSARQFPNYSSELNVNALLLGDSALYLCASSLNTAGLTGELFFGEGSRLTVL.

The chain uses TRBV5-1 and TRBJ1-1; no clear D. The CDR3 length is 15 residues. Germline V gives CDR1 SGHRS, CDR2 YFSETQ. V lost 2 bases and J 1 base, leaving 12 bases between the germline ends. The DNA for the CDR3 is TGCGCCAGCAGCTTAGGTTTCGCGGGGAACACTGAAGCTTTCTTT. This encodes CASSLGFAGNTEAFF.

This chain uses TRBV5-1 with TRBJ1-4; 7 nucleotides agree with TRBD1. This CDR3 spans 19 amino acids. CDR1 SGHRS and CDR2 YFSETQ come from the germline V gene. The V and J ends lost 0 bases and 0 bases, in that order; junction bases with no gene match: 11. The CDR3, as DNA: TGCGCCAGCAGCTTGGACCTGTCAGGGGGTTGGACAACTAATGAAAAACTGTTTTTT. It specifies CASSLDLSGGWTTNEKLFF.

V and J are TRBV7-9 and TRBJ2-1; 9 positions match TRBD2. CDR3 length: 15 residues. CDR1 is SEHNR and CDR2 is FQNEAQ in the germline V gene (reference sequence). V shed 7 bases, J shed 8 bases, and the junction held 12 bases outside the gene matches. Here the CDR3 reads CASTPGAGGPYEQFF. Written as DNA, the CDR3 is TGTGCCAGCACCCCGGGGGCGGGGGGGCCCTATGAGCAGTTCTTC. Complete variable domain (other parts from reference TRBV7-9 and TRBJ2-1): DTGVSQNPRHKITKRGQNVTFRCDPISEHNRLYWYRQTLGQGPEFLTYFQNEAQLEKSRLLSDRFSAERPKGSFSTLEIQRTEQGDSAMYLCASTPGAGGPYEQFFGPGTRLTVL.

The chain is built from TRBV9 and TRBJ2-1, with 7 positions matching TRBD2. Trimming cost V 0 bases and J 2 bases; bases outside gene matches: 2. The CDR3 sequence is 15 residues long. Germline V lookup: CDR1 SGDLS, CDR2 YYNGEE. CDR3 nucleotide sequence: TGTGCCAGCAGCGTAGAGGGAGGGCCCTACAATGAGCAGTTCTTC. Translation: CASSVEGGPYNEQFF.

This chain links TRBV2 with TRBJ2-2, with D possibly TRBD1 on 6 matching bases. The germline V gene encodes CDR1 SNHLY and CDR2 FYNNEI. CDR3 size: 16 residues. V gave up 10 bases and J gave up 0 bases, with 18 bases separating them. The CDR3 spells CATSGQTGANTGELFF. DNA of the CDR3: TGTGCCACTTCAGGTCAGACAGGCGCGAACACCGGGGAGCTGTTTTTT.

This chain connects TRBV25-1 to TRBJ2-5; TRBD1 aligns across 7 bases. Per germline, CDR1 MGHDK and CDR2 SYGVNS. This CDR3 is 13 amino acids long. V was clipped by 4 bases and J by 2 bases; unmatched bases: 1. In DNA form, the CDR3 reads TGTGCCAGCAGTGGGACAGGACAAGAGACCCAGTACTTC. Amino acid sequence: CASSGTGQETQYF.

This clone is judged medium-sized. The V call is TRBV6-1, the J call TRBJ2-7; D is perhaps TRBD1 (5 bases). The germline gives CDR1 MNHNS, CDR2 SASEGT. V lost 11 bases and J 7 bases, leaving 21 bases between the germline ends. This CDR3 is 13 amino acids long. The DNA of the CDR3 is TGTGCCGCAGGGCCCGTTGAGGCCCGGGAGCAGTACTTC. Protein: CAAGPVEAREQYF.

About this clone: Different DNA sequences within this sample yield the same CDR3. This rearrangement joins TRBV11-2 to TRBJ2-5, with TRBD1 matching over 7 bases. Germline assignment: CDR1 SGHAT and CDR2 FQNNGV. The CDR3 contains 13 residues. V gave up 5 bases and J gave up 3 bases; unmatched junction bases: 3. As DNA, the CDR3 is TGTGCCAGCAGCCGAGACAGGGAAGAGACCCAGTACTTC. It encodes CASSRDREETQYF.

This clone has a single count. The V gene is TRBV19, the J gene TRBJ2-1; D is perhaps TRBD2 (6 bases). V shed 0 bases and J shed 8 bases, with 11 bases lying between them. The germline gives CDR1 LNHDA, CDR2 SQIVND (reference sequence). The CDR3 runs 14 residues. CDR3 in amino acids: CASSIDGTHDEQFF. The CDR3 nucleotides are TGTGCCAGTAGTATAGACGGGACTCATGATGAGCAGTTCTTC.

The rearrangement uses TRBV9 and TRBJ2-5; 10 nucleotides align to TRBD2. CDR1 and CDR2 from the germline V gene are SGDLS and YYNGEE. This CDR3 region has 15 residues. V lost 1 base, J lost 5 bases, and 5 bases stayed unmatched. DNA of the CDR3: TGTGCCAGCAGCGTAAGCGGGGGGGCCGGGGAGACCCAGTACTTC. Its protein is CASSVSGGAGETQYF. Using reference TRBV9 and TRBJ2-5 for the parts outside the CDR3, the full variable domain is DSGVTQTPKHLITATGQRVTLRCSPRSGDLSVYWYQQSLDQGLQFLIQYYNGEERAKGNILERFSAQQFPDLHSELNLSSLELGDSALYFCASSVSGGAGETQYFGPGTRLLVL.